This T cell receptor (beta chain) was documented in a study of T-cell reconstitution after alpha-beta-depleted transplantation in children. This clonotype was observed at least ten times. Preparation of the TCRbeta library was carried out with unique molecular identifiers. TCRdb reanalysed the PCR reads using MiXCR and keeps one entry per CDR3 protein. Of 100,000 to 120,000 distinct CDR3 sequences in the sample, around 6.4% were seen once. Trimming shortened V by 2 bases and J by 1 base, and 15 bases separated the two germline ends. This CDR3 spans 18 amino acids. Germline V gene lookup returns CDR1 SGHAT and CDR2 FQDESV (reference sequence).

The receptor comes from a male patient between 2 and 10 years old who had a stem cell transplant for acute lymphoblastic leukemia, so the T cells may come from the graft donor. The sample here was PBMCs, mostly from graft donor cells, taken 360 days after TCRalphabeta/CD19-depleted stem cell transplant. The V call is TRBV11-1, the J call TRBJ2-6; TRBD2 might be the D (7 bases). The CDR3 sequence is CASSLTGRALSGANVLTF. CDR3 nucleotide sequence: TGTGCCAGCAGCTTAACAGGGAGGGCGTTATCTGGGGCCAACGTCCTGACTTTC.